Below, one T cell receptor beta chain is given with its context. No antigen is known for it. Unique molecular identifiers were carried by the TCR beta cDNA libraries. From the PCR reads, TCRdb called clonotypes with MiXCR, one entry per CDR3 protein. The sample has about 820,000 distinct CDR3 sequences, approximately 57% seen once. These data originate in a study of post-analysis software for immune sequencing data. Study background: As for disease course, relapsing-remitting, secondary progressive and progressive-relapsing multiple sclerosis were all included.

Study conclusions and caveats: Roughly 5 TRBV segments (TRBV5-6, TRBV5-1 and TRBV20-1 among them) occurred more frequently in patients than in controls. Strong co-clustering by F measure was evident for samples that had been prepared in the same batch. A significant reduction in normalized Chao1 diversity was observed in multiple sclerosis patients versus controls.

Trimming took 2 bases from V and 10 from J; bases not matched to a gene: 6. This CDR3 contains 16 residues. Germline assignment: CDR1 MGHRA and CDR2 YSYEKL. Sample: blood. This TCR was sampled from a girl under 18 with multiple sclerosis. The chain has TRBV4-1 and TRBJ2-1; 15 bases agree with TRBD2. CDR3 DNA: TGCGCCAGCAGCCAACGGACTAGCGGGAGGGCCTGGGAGCAGTTCTTC. This codes for CASSQRTSGRAWEQFF.